The present T cell receptor beta chain was sequenced within a study of shared clonotypes between healthy human individuals. Study-wide results and caveats: Across subsets, estimated richness was generally greater for naive than for memory populations.

Concerning this clone itself: Its target is unknown.

Only in-frame clones appear in the TCRdb table, and some are missing; sequencing was by immunoSEQ multiplex PCR. The sample carries about 1,800,000 clones, just under 95% recorded once. Looked up from germline, CDR1 is MGHRA and CDR2 is YSYEKL. Trimming left V 4 bases short and J 6 bases short, with 14 bases between. CDR3 length equals 14 residues. As defined, naive CD8 cells were CD45RO-negative and positively selected for CCR7, with terminally differentiated effector memory CD45RA+ cells excluded. The specimen was naive CD8+ T cells sorted from blood. The rearrangement links TRBV4-1 to TRBJ2-3; D may match TRBD1 or TRBD2 (5 bases each). This TCR came from a man younger than 30 in good health. The CDR3 spells CASSLPGRGDTQYF. The CDR3 DNA follows: TGCGCCAGCAGCCTACCGGGACGAGGGGATACGCAGTATTTT.